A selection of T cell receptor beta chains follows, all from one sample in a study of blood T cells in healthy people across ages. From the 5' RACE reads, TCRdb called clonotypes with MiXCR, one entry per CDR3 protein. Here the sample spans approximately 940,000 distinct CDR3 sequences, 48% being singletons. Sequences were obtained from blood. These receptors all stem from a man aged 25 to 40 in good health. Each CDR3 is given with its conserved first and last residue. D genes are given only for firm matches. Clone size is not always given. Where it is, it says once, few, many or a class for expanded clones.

DNA: TGCAGCGTTGAATGGACAGGGATGGAGACCCAGTACTTC
CDR3: CSVEWTGMETQYF
J: TRBJ2-5
length: 13
V: TRBV29-1
size: few
D: TRBD1

DNA: TGCGCCAGCAGGGGACAGGGGGCAGATGAAGCTTTCTTT
CDR3: CASRGQGADEAFF
J: TRBJ1-1
length: 13
V: TRBV5-1
size: NA
D: TRBD1

DNA: TGTGCCAGCAGTTACCAAGAAAGCTCCTACAATGAGCAGTTCTTC
CDR3: CASSYQESSYNEQFF
J: TRBJ2-1
length: 15
V: TRBV6-6
size: NA
D: NA

DNA: TGTGCCAGCGGCCTCCGGGGGGGAGATACGCAGTATTTT
CDR3: CASGLRGGDTQYF
J: TRBJ2-3
length: 13
V: TRBV6-4
size: NA
D: TRBD2

DNA: TGTGCCAGCAGCTTGTTTAGAGAAAATAATTCACCCCTCCACTTT
CDR3: CASSLFRENNSPLHF
J: TRBJ1-6
length: 15
V: TRBV7-2
size: NA
D: NA

DNA: TGCAGTGCTCCCTTGAAGACTGCCCGGTTGGCCAAAAACATTCAGTACTTC
CDR3: CSAPLKTARLAKNIQYF
J: TRBJ2-4
length: 17
V: TRBV20-1
size: NA
D: NA

DNA: TGTGCCAGCAGCTTAGGAGCGGGGGGGGTGTACGAGCAGTACTTC
CDR3: CASSLGAGGVYEQYF
J: TRBJ2-7
length: 15
V: TRBV7-2
size: NA
D: TRBD2

DNA: TGTGCCAGCACATCCCCCGAGGGAGAGCAGTACTTC
CDR3: CASTSPEGEQYF
J: TRBJ2-4
length: 12
V: TRBV3-1
size: NA
D: NA

DNA: TGCGCCAGCAGCCAAGAGGGTGTTGGCTCCTACAATGAGCAGTTCTTC
CDR3: CASSQEGVGSYNEQFF
J: TRBJ2-1
length: 16
V: TRBV4-1
size: NA
D: NA

DNA: TGTGCCACCAGTGAGTCCGCCAGCAGCTCCTACAATGAGCAGTTCTTC
CDR3: CATSESASSSYNEQFF
J: TRBJ2-1
length: 16
V: TRBV10-3
size: NA
D: NA

DNA: TGTGCCAGCAGCCGAGGACAGGGAGAGAGTGGCTACACCTTC
CDR3: CASSRGQGESGYTF
J: TRBJ1-2
length: 14
V: TRBV7-2
size: NA
D: TRBD1

DNA: TGTGCCAGCAGCCCCGTTCGAACCGGTGGGGCCAACGTCCTGACTTTC
CDR3: CASSPVRTGGANVLTF
J: TRBJ2-6
length: 16
V: TRBV7-2
size: NA
D: NA

DNA: TGTGCCAGCAGCTCAGCTGTCAACTATGGCTACACCTTC
CDR3: CASSSAVNYGYTF
J: TRBJ1-2
length: 13
V: TRBV14
size: once
D: NA

DNA: TGTGCCAGCAGCGTAGTATCTAACTCCTACAATGAGCAGTTCTTC
CDR3: CASSVVSNSYNEQFF
J: TRBJ2-1
length: 15
V: TRBV9
size: few
D: NA

DNA: TGTGCCAGTAGTAAGTCCCCGGGGGGGCAGACCTACAATGAGCAGTTCTTC
CDR3: CASSKSPGGQTYNEQFF
J: TRBJ2-1
length: 17
V: TRBV19
size: NA
D: TRBD2

DNA: TGTGCCAGCAGCCCGCGGACTAGCGGGACTTACAATGAGCAGTTCTTC
CDR3: CASSPRTSGTYNEQFF
J: TRBJ2-1
length: 16
V: TRBV4-2
size: few
D: TRBD2

DNA: TGCGCCAGCAGCTTGGCGGGGGTACAAGAGACCCAGTACTTC
CDR3: CASSLAGVQETQYF
J: TRBJ2-5
length: 14
V: TRBV5-1
size: many
D: NA

DNA: TGTGCCAGCAAGGAGCGGGGGGGCGCTTTGGAGACCCAGTACTTC
CDR3: CASKERGGALETQYF
J: TRBJ2-5
length: 15
V: TRBV6-5
size: many
D: TRBD2

DNA: TGTGCCAGCAGCGTTGCTAGCGGGGGCTACGAGCAGTACTTC
CDR3: CASSVASGGYEQYF
J: TRBJ2-7
length: 14
V: TRBV9
size: few
D: TRBD2

DNA: TGCAGTGCTAGTCGGCCCGACAATGAGCAGTTCTTC
CDR3: CSASRPDNEQFF
J: TRBJ2-1
length: 12
V: TRBV20-1
size: NA
D: NA

DNA: TGCGCCAGCAGCCTAAGGACGGATAATTTCAATGAGCAGTTCTTC
CDR3: CASSLRTDNFNEQFF
J: TRBJ2-1
length: 15
V: TRBV5-1
size: NA
D: NA

DNA: TGTGCCAGCAGTTGGATAGGGTCGAGAGAGACCCAGTACTTC
CDR3: CASSWIGSRETQYF
J: TRBJ2-5
length: 14
V: TRBV28
size: NA
D: NA

DNA: TGTGCCACCAGCAGAGGGTCCCAGGGCCCTTCTAGAGGCTACACCTTC
CDR3: CATSRGSQGPSRGYTF
J: TRBJ1-2
length: 16
V: TRBV15
size: NA
D: NA

DNA: TGTGCCAGCAGTTTAGGAAGCGGGCGAGGGCCGGCTGCGAGCATACAAGAGACCCAGTACTTC
CDR3: CASSLGSGRGPAASIQETQYF
J: TRBJ2-5
length: 21
V: TRBV12-3/TRBV12-4
size: NA
D: NA

DNA: TGTGCCAGCAGTTTGGATGGACACACAGATACGCAGTATTTT
CDR3: CASSLDGHTDTQYF
J: TRBJ2-3
length: 14
V: TRBV12-3/TRBV12-4
size: NA
D: NA

DNA: TGCGCCAGCAGCCAAGATCAGGACACCCACACAGATACGCAGTATTTT
CDR3: CASSQDQDTHTDTQYF
J: TRBJ2-3
length: 16
V: TRBV4-1
size: NA
D: NA

DNA: TGCAGTGCTTCGACTAGCGGTGGGTCCGGGGAGCTGTTTTTT
CDR3: CSASTSGGSGELFF
J: TRBJ2-2
length: 14
V: TRBV20-1
size: few
D: TRBD2

DNA: TGTGCCAGCAGTGGCATGGGACAGAGCAATCAGCCCCAGCATTTT
CDR3: CASSGMGQSNQPQHF
J: TRBJ1-5
length: 15
V: TRBV2
size: NA
D: TRBD1

DNA: TGTGCCAGCACTCCGCAGGGGGGCTCCTACGAGCAGTACTTC
CDR3: CASTPQGGSYEQYF
J: TRBJ2-7
length: 14
V: TRBV7-9
size: NA
D: NA

DNA: TGCAGCGTTGATAAGTCGCGCAATGAGCAGTTCTTC
CDR3: CSVDKSRNEQFF
J: TRBJ2-1
length: 12
V: TRBV29-1
size: few
D: NA

DNA: TGCGCCAGCAGCCAACCGGGGGGTAATGAGCAGTTCTTC
CDR3: CASSQPGGNEQFF
J: TRBJ2-1
length: 13
V: TRBV4-1
size: few
D: TRBD2

DNA: TGCAGTGCCCCTCGGACCAACACCGGGGAGCTGTTTTTT
CDR3: CSAPRTNTGELFF
J: TRBJ2-2
length: 13
V: TRBV20-1
size: NA
D: NA

DNA: TGTGCCAGCAGTTTATACGGGTACTCGGGCTACACCTTC
CDR3: CASSLYGYSGYTF
J: TRBJ1-2
length: 13
V: TRBV28
size: NA
D: NA

DNA: TGCGCCAGCAGCCAAGATTCTTCTGCAGATACGCAGTATTTT
CDR3: CASSQDSSADTQYF
J: TRBJ2-3
length: 14
V: TRBV4-1
size: few
D: NA

DNA: TGTGCCAGCTCACCAGAGGGGAATCAGCCCCAGCATTTT
CDR3: CASSPEGNQPQHF
J: TRBJ1-5
length: 13
V: TRBV18
size: NA
D: NA

DNA: TGTGCCTTATCCGGAACTAGCAGCTCCACAGATACGCAGTATTTT
CDR3: CALSGTSSSTDTQYF
J: TRBJ2-3
length: 15
V: TRBV10-3
size: NA
D: NA

DNA: TGTGCCGGCAGCGTACGGGGGTTGGGGGAGACCCAGTACTTC
CDR3: CAGSVRGLGETQYF
J: TRBJ2-5
length: 14
V: TRBV9
size: NA
D: NA

DNA: TGTGCCAGCAGCCGCGTCCTGACACAGACCTACAATGAGCAGTTCTTC
CDR3: CASSRVLTQTYNEQFF
J: TRBJ2-1
length: 16
V: TRBV7-6
size: few
D: NA

DNA: TGTGCCAGCATTGAAGCGGGGCCCACAGATACGCAGTATTTT
CDR3: CASIEAGPTDTQYF
J: TRBJ2-3
length: 14
V: TRBV12-3/TRBV12-4
size: few
D: TRBD2

DNA: TGTGCCAGCAGTGCGGGAATCCCTGAAGCTTTCTTT
CDR3: CASSAGIPEAFF
J: TRBJ1-1
length: 12
V: TRBV12-3/TRBV12-4
size: NA
D: NA

DNA: TGCGCCAGCAGCGAGGGGAACGGGGCCAATGAGCAGTTCTTC
CDR3: CASSEGNGANEQFF
J: TRBJ2-1
length: 14
V: TRBV5-1
size: few
D: NA

DNA: TGTGCCAGCAGCCAAGAAGTCCGCACTGAAGCTTTCTTT
CDR3: CASSQEVRTEAFF
J: TRBJ1-1
length: 13
V: TRBV4-2
size: NA
D: NA

DNA: TGTGCCAGCACCCAAAAGGGACAGGGAGGGTATGGCTACACCTTC
CDR3: CASTQKGQGGYGYTF
J: TRBJ1-2
length: 15
V: TRBV27
size: NA
D: TRBD1

DNA: TGCGCCGGCAGCCAAGCTGGAGGAGATGGCTACACCTTC
CDR3: CAGSQAGGDGYTF
J: TRBJ1-2
length: 13
V: TRBV4-3
size: NA
D: NA

DNA: TGTGCCAGCAGCTTGAGGCCTAGCGGGGACACAGATACGCAGTATTTT
CDR3: CASSLRPSGDTDTQYF
J: TRBJ2-3
length: 16
V: TRBV7-9
size: NA
D: TRBD2

DNA: TGTGCCAGCAGCCAAGAGGTGAACAGTGCAAATTCACCCCTCCACTTT
CDR3: CASSQEVNSANSPLHF
J: TRBJ1-6
length: 16
V: TRBV4-2
size: NA
D: NA

DNA: TGCGCCAGCAGCGCGCAGGGTGATCGGACTGAAGCTTTCTTT
CDR3: CASSAQGDRTEAFF
J: TRBJ1-1
length: 14
V: TRBV5-1
size: few
D: NA

DNA: TGTGCCATCAGTGAGCGGGGGCACACCGGGGAGCTGTTTTTT
CDR3: CAISERGHTGELFF
J: TRBJ2-2
length: 14
V: TRBV10-3
size: few
D: NA

DNA: TGCAGCGTTGAGATCGGCGGAGTCTACGAGCAGTACTTC
CDR3: CSVEIGGVYEQYF
J: TRBJ2-7
length: 13
V: TRBV29-1
size: NA
D: NA

DNA: TGTGCCAGCTCCCCGGTCTGCGGTTCTAGCACAGATATGCAGTATTTT
CDR3: CASSPVCGSSTDMQYF
J: TRBJ2-3
length: 16
V: TRBV12-3/TRBV12-4
size: NA
D: NA

DNA: TGTGCCAGCAGCCCAATTTTCTCTGGGGCCAACGTCCTGACTTTC
CDR3: CASSPIFSGANVLTF
J: TRBJ2-6
length: 15
V: TRBV7-6
size: NA
D: NA